The entry below gives a single T cell receptor beta chain sequence along with its context. In its sample, this clonotype was seen many times. The antigen it binds to is not known. No base quality information exists; no much larger clone differs at one position. The sequencing machine was an Illumina MiSeq. Profiling of the peripheral T cell repertoire was carried out for human TCRbeta genes. Per the source publication's procedure: Beta-binomial modelling was applied to test for differential clonotype abundance so that variability over time was accounted for. Expanded clonotypes were screened against the ImmuneCODE reference database of SARS-CoV-2-associated TCRs and were mapped to viral genome regions. Additional repertoire analyses examined TRBV gene usage, CDR3 length, CDR3 amino acid overlap between time points, distributions of clonotype abundance, and Jaccard similarity. Starting from the raw public reads, TCRdb applied fastp trimming at Q25, assembled clones with MiXCR and retained in-frame beta chains. Entries that share a CDR3 protein sequence are merged under the most common genes and DNA. These V and J calls originate from TCRdb's pipeline instead of the authors' own analysis. For this sample there are fewer than 250,000 distinct CDR3 sequences; 25% to 30% appear just once. Almost 7.5% of the sample comes from the top ten.

This sample stems from a study of kidney transplant recipient with SARS-CoV-2 infection (dated by TCRdb to the early 2020s). The time point label on this specimen signifies: pre-pandemic baseline sample and day 111 after first positive SARS-CoV-2 test. The germline ends are 13 bases apart after V is trimmed by 1 base and J by 1 base. The CDR3 covers 16 residues, taking in both the cysteine and the phenylalanine. Of the read, only the CDR3 DNA is kept; its 48 bases are in frame from base 1. This material consisted of a blood sample, taken at baseline and on roughly day 110 from a kidney transplant recipient. This receptor was obtained from a male patient younger than 45 who had COVID-19 and was a kidney transplant recipient. Following transplantation, T cells from the graft donor may be among those present. This chain joins TRBV12-3 or TRBV12-4 to TRBJ2-5; the D gene remains uncertain. The nucleotides are TGTGCCAGCAGTTTAGGTGCTAGTTGGGCCCAAGAGACCCAGTACTTC. Its product reads: CASSLGASWAQETQYF.